This T cell receptor (beta chain) was captured in a study of control samples from healthy donors and cancer patients. Using immunoSEQ multiplex PCR, the repertoire was profiled, and TCRdb retains in-frame clones only, with some absent. The table shows around 71,000 clones, with 87% occurring only once. Germline values: CDR1 SGDLS, CDR2 YYNGEE. CDR3 length: 19 residues. V shed 0 bases, J shed 5 bases, and the junction held 16 bases outside the gene matches. The specimen was PBMCs. This clonotype originated in a woman aged 50 to 60 with head and neck cancer. The chain links TRBV9 to TRBJ2-5, with 10 bases that match TRBD1. This chain's CDR3 is CASSVVVFRDRGEEETQYF. In nucleotides, the CDR3 is TGTGCCAGCAGCGTAGTAGTGTTCCGGGACAGGGGAGAGGAGGAGACCCAGTACTTC.